One sample yielded the 7 T cell receptor beta chains listed below, sequenced in a study of CD8+ T cells in alopecia areata. cDNA serving as the sequencing template came from extracted, reverse transcribed RNA. Here immunoSEQ multiplex PCR was the method, and the copy in TCRdb shows in-frame clones only, minus some. Of about 100,000 clones in the sample, roughly 56% are singletons; the top ten hold around 15%. Treatment: oral pan-JAK inhibitor, 5-10 mg twice daily. The sample here was CD8+ T cells sorted from blood, taken at approximately week 60, from a patient treated with tofacitinib. The receptor set was obtained from a human donor with alopecia areata.

Written as DNA, the CDR3 is TGTGCCAGCAGTTTAAGGGCGGGGGGCGAGAATGAAAAACTGTTTTTT. It codes for CASSLRAGGENEKLFF. The chain couples TRBV27 to TRBJ1-4; maybe TRBD1 (6 bases). The germline V gene has CDR1 MNHEY and CDR2 SMNVEV (reference sequence). The CDR3 spans 16 residues. V was shortened by 2 bases and J by 5 bases, with 15 bases between the two germline ends.

This clone occurred a few times. The V and J genes are TRBV27 and TRBJ2-1; weak D call: TRBD1 (6 bases). V shed 5 bases and J shed 3 bases, with 14 bases lying between them. The CDR3 is 15 amino acids. CDR1 is MNHEY, CDR2 SMNVEV, per germline (reference sequence). The CDR3 loop is CASSPRTAHYNEQFF. CDR3 nucleotides: TGTGCCAGCAGTCCTAGGACAGCGCACTACAATGAGCAGTTCTTC.

J is TRBJ2-4 and V is TRBV5-6; D is perhaps TRBD1 (5 bases). Germline V gene lookup returns CDR1 SGHDT and CDR2 YYEEEE. This CDR3 comprises 18 residues. V shed 4 bases and J shed 3 bases, with 23 bases lying between them. CDR3 nucleotide sequence: TGTGCCAGCAGCGAGTTATCGGAACCTCAGGGCGTCAAAAACATTCAGTACTTC. Translation: CASSELSEPQGVKNIQYF.

In this sample, this clone turned up once. V usage is TRBV7-3 and J usage is TRBJ2-3; D remains ambiguous. Germline values: CDR1 SGHTA, CDR2 FQGTGA. This CDR3 contains 14 residues. Trimming shortened V by 6 bases and J by 2 bases, and 12 bases separated the two germline ends. The CDR3 reads CASSSKGNTDTQYF. CDR3 bases: TGTGCCAGCAGTTCCAAGGGTAACACAGATACGCAGTATTTT.

This clone came up a few times. V is TRBV10-3 and J is TRBJ1-2; 9 positions agree with TRBD1. In germline, CDR1 is ENHRY, CDR2 SYGVKD. V lost 6 bases, J lost 3 bases, and 14 bases stayed unmatched. This CDR3 is built from 17 residues. CDR3 residues: CAISTQGQGRGDYGYTF. As DNA, the CDR3 is TGTGCCATCAGCACTCAAGGACAGGGGCGCGGGGACTATGGCTACACCTTC.

The chain employs TRBV2 and TRBJ2-7; the D gene could be TRBD1 or TRBD2 (5 bases each). The CDR3 extends over 12 amino acids. Trimming removed 9 bases at V and 4 bases at J, with 13 bases between. CDR1 and CDR2 (germline): SNHLY, FYNNEI. DNA for the CDR3: TGTGCCAGGGGGGAGAGGGGTTACGAGCAGTACTTC. Encoded protein: CARGERGYEQYF.

The J gene is TRBJ1-5, the V gene TRBV27, with D hard to call. CDR3 size: 14 residues. Germline lookup yields CDR1 MNHEY and CDR2 SMNVEV (reference sequence). V shed 1 base and J shed 0 bases, with 4 bases lying between them. CDR3: CASSLLGSNQPQHF. The CDR3 region has the DNA TGTGCCAGCAGTTTATTGGGTAGCAATCAGCCCCAGCATTTT.